This TCR beta chain was recovered during a study of blood T cell repertoires in COVID-19. CDR3 length: 14 amino acids. In germline, CDR1 is MNHEY, CDR2 SVGAGI. The trim removed 6 bases at V and 4 bases at J, leaving 3 bases unmatched. Using immunoSEQ multiplex PCR, the repertoire was profiled, and TCRdb retains in-frame clones only, with some absent. Altogether approximately 150,000 clones are present, 84% being singletons, with the ten largest covering under 5.5%. The chain has TRBV6-5 and TRBJ2-3; 11 bases agree with TRBD2. This TCR was sampled from a human donor in a cohort sampled during active COVID-19. Sequenced: peripheral blood. As DNA, the CDR3 is TGTGCCAGCAGACCTAGCGGGGGGTCAGATACGCAGTATTTT. Translating gives CASRPSGGSDTQYF.